These 6 T cell receptor beta chains originate from one sample sequenced in a study of blood T cell repertoires in COVID-19. This table comes from immunoSEQ multiplex PCR, and its TCRdb copy is limited to in-frame clones, with some not included. The table includes about 270,000 clones, less than 90% detected once. Sequencing used peripheral blood. The receptor source for this set is a woman younger than 45 with COVID-19, enrolled during active disease.

The chain is built from TRBV6-5 and TRBJ1-2; 8 bases match TRBD1. The V and J ends lost 5 bases and 3 bases, in that order; junction bases with no gene match: 8. Germline loops: CDR1 MNHEY, CDR2 SVGAGI. This CDR3 has 15 residues. CDR3 bases: TGTGCCAGCAGTCCTATGACAGGGGCCGACTATGGCTACACCTTC. Its protein product is CASSPMTGADYGYTF.

The chain has TRBV5-1 and TRBJ2-3; tentative D call: TRBD1 (7 bases). Trimming took off 0 bases at V and 4 bases at J, with 15 bases between the two ends. This CDR3 has 16 amino acids. CDR1 and CDR2 (germline): SGHRS, YFSETQ. CDR3 amino acids: CASSLGDSGSADTQYF. CDR3 in DNA: TGCGCCAGCAGCTTGGGGGACAGCGGGTCCGCAGATACGCAGTATTTT.

This chain connects TRBV7-6 to TRBJ1-2, with D perhaps TRBD1 (6 bases). The germline gives CDR1 SGHVS, CDR2 FNYEAQ. CDR3 size: 14 residues. Between the trimmed V and J ends, which lost 5 bases and 0 bases, there was a span of 10 bases. The CDR3 DNA follows: TGTGCCAGCAGCCTAGGGACAACTAACTATGGCTACACCTTC. Translated, it gives CASSLGTTNYGYTF. Looking up the rest from reference TRBV7-6 and TRBJ1-2 gives the full variable domain: GAGVSQSPRYKVTKRGQDVALRCDPISGHVSLYWYRQALGQGPEFLTYFNYEAQQDKSGLPNDRFSAERPEGSISTLTIQRTEQRDSAMYRCASSLGTTNYGYTFGSGTRLTVV.

This rearrangement joins TRBV12-3 or TRBV12-4 to TRBJ1-2, with 8 bases fitting TRBD1. The V gene end was trimmed by 6 bases and the J gene end by 10 bases; junction bases not matched to a gene: 7. The CDR3 runs to 12 residues. The CDR3 reads CASRPGTGFYTF. CDR3 sequence (DNA): TGTGCCAGCAGACCCGGGACAGGCTTCTACACCTTC.

This rearrangement joins TRBV18 to TRBJ2-2; 9 bases fit TRBD1. Germline V gene sequence: CDR1 KGHSH, CDR2 LQKENI. The J segment lost 6 bases and the V segment lost 4 bases, leaving 0 bases of the junction unmatched. This CDR3 has 13 residues. CDR3 in DNA: TGTGCCAGCTCACGGACAGGGGCCGGGGAGCTGTTTTTT. Its translation is CASSRTGAGELFF.

The gene calls are TRBV6-5 and TRBJ2-1, with TRBD1 identical over 7 bases. The J segment lost 7 bases and the V segment lost 6 bases, leaving 12 bases of the junction unmatched. CDR1 and CDR2 from the germline V gene are MNHEY and SVGAGI. This CDR3 region has 15 residues. CDR3 sequence reads: CASSPHRGRANEQFF. In nucleotides, the CDR3 is TGTGCCAGCAGCCCCCACAGGGGCCGGGCGAATGAGCAGTTCTTC.